This note documents a single TCR beta chain sequence. Profiled with immunoSEQ multiplex PCR; TCRdb holds only in-frame clones, not every one. This sample yields 10,000 or so clones, of which around two thirds are seen a single time; around 5.6% belongs to the top ten. The data derive from a study of tumour-infiltrating T cells in Burkitt lymphoma. Study-level background: Productive clonality predicted overall and progression-free survival.

The sequence came from a human donor with diffuse large B-cell lymphoma. Input material: tumor tissue.

CDR3 protein: CASSKETGDKELFF. For the CDR3, the DNA is TGTGCCAGCAGCAAGGAGACAGGCGACAAGGAGCTGTTTTTT. The chain is built from TRBV5-4 and TRBJ2-2, with a weak D call TRBD1 (6 bases). The CDR3 loop spans 14 amino acids. Germline-derived CDR1 and CDR2 are SGHNT and YYREEE (reference sequence). Trimming removed 4 bases from V and 10 bases from J, with 17 bases in between.